The entry that follows covers one TCR beta chain sequence. Its antigen remains unidentified. The length of the CDR3 is 15 residues. Germline loops: CDR1 MNHNS, CDR2 SASEGT. V gave up 5 bases and J gave up 6 bases, with 17 bases separating them. The study, taken as a whole, reports: Greatest tumor Treg TCR overlap was with tumor naive CD4+ cells.

Semi-nested PCR with Nested Universal Primer A followed constant-region reverse priming of full-length variable regions. TCRdb independently ran MiXCR on the 5' RACE reads; one entry per CDR3 protein. There are some 64,000 distinct CDR3 sequences in the sample; approximately 23% occur only once, and about 3% lies in the top ten. The source is a female donor with breast cancer. Source material: memory CD4+ T cells sorted from a lymph node. Subset meaning: memory CD4+ T cells, CD4+CD45RO+CD25-. The chain is built from TRBV6-1 and TRBJ2-1, with a weak D call TRBD2 (6 bases). This chain's CDR3 is CASSTGRGTVNEQFF. The CDR3 bases are TGTGCCAGCAGTACGGGACGGGGGACGGTCAATGAGCAGTTCTTC.